These 18 T cell receptor beta chains were sequenced from one sample in a study of identical twins' blood T cells. TCRdb fed the 5' RACE reads into MiXCR, producing one record per CDR3 protein. The data hold a few hundred thousand distinct CDR3 sequences, with around 30% observed a single time. Sequenced: PBMCs. Receptors originate from a woman between 18 and 55 years old in good health.

This clonotype is a singleton in its sample. This could be a read error, since a much larger clone is one nucleotide away. J is TRBJ1-1 and V is TRBV7-9, with D maybe TRBD1 (6 bases). CDR1 SEHNR and CDR2 FQNEAQ come from the germline V gene (reference sequence). Trimming shortened V by 3 bases and J by 6 bases, and 11 bases separated the two germline ends. CDR3 size: 13 residues. The CDR3 spells CASSFVRGAEAFF. DNA for the CDR3: TGTGCCAGCAGCTTTGTCAGGGGCGCTGAAGCTTTCTTT.

V and J are TRBV20-1 and TRBJ2-3; D is uncertain. With 6 bases removed from V and 2 bases from J, the gap between germline ends came to 18 bases. Germline V gene lookup returns CDR1 DFQATT and CDR2 SNEGSKA (reference sequence). The CDR3 has 15 residues. The CDR3 DNA is TGCAGTGCCATAATACTGGGCGCCTCCACAGATACGCAGTATTTT. It is translated as CSAIILGASTDTQYF.

This clonotype was counted a few times. The chain has TRBV29-1 and TRBJ1-1; no reliable D call. The CDR3 loop spans 10 amino acids. Trimming stripped 5 bases from V and 8 bases from J, with 9 bases between. CDR1 is SQVTM, CDR2 ANQGSEA, per germline. The CDR3 DNA reads TGCAGCGTTTCCCCCCTAGAAGCTTTCTTT. Translated, it gives CSVSPLEAFF.

The gene calls are TRBV27 and TRBJ1-2; 7 bases align to TRBD1. Germline V lookup: CDR1 MNHEY, CDR2 SMNVEV (reference sequence). The CDR3 has 13 amino acids. The V and J ends lost 5 bases and 8 bases, in that order; junction bases with no gene match: 8. CDR3 nucleotides: TGTGCCAGCAGTCCAAGGACAGGTCACGGCTACACCTTC. It codes for CASSPRTGHGYTF.

This clonotype was observed many times. The rearrangement uses TRBV18 and TRBJ1-1; perhaps TRBD1 as D (5 bases). Germline V gives CDR1 KGHSH, CDR2 LQKENI. V was shortened by 8 bases and J by 1 base, with 17 bases between the two germline ends. CDR3 length: 15 residues. CDR3 sequence reads: CASSPQGWGNTEAFF. DNA for the CDR3: TGTGCCAGCAGTCCGCAGGGTTGGGGGAACACTGAAGCTTTCTTT.

In this sample, this clonotype turned up a few times. A much larger clone lies one base from this, so it may be a read error. This chain joins TRBV6-5 and TRBJ1-1, with D maybe TRBD1 (6 bases). The CDR3 has 12 amino acids. The V gene's germline CDR1 is MNHEY and CDR2 SVGAGI. With 4 bases removed from V and 13 bases from J, the gap between germline ends came to 16 bases. The DNA of the CDR3 is TGTGCCAGCAGTTCTATTACAGGGCGGGTTTTCTTT. This gives the protein CASSSITGRVFF.

This clonotype was seen a handful of times. This rearrangement joins TRBV9 to TRBJ2-1; 9 bases are a match to TRBD1. The CDR3 runs to 19 residues. The junction had 14 bases not matched to a gene; V was cut back by 4 bases and J by 0 bases. The V gene's germline CDR1 is SGDLS and CDR2 YYNGEE. The CDR3 region has the DNA TGTGCCAGCAGCTCCAACCCGGGACAGGGACCGAGCTCCTACAATGAGCAGTTCTTC. Its translation: CASSSNPGQGPSSYNEQFF.

This clonotype was seen more than once but under ten times. J is TRBJ2-1 and V is TRBV20-1; 8 bases fit TRBD2. Germline V lookup: CDR1 DFQATT, CDR2 SNEGSKA (reference sequence). Trimming cost V 3 bases and J 7 bases; bases outside gene matches: 5. The CDR3 runs 13 residues. The CDR3 bases are TGCAGTGCTAGGCGGGGCGGGGGGAATGAGCAGTTCTTC. Translated, it gives CSARRGGGNEQFF.

The gene calls are TRBV7-6 and TRBJ1-4, with 7 nucleotides matching TRBD1. The CDR3 extends over 15 amino acids. The germline gives CDR1 SGHVS, CDR2 FNYEAQ. V lost 6 bases and J lost 4; bases outside the gene matches: 8. CDR3 bases: TGTGCCAGCAGTCTAGGGGACAGAAATAATGAAAAACTGTTTTTT. It translates to CASSLGDRNNEKLFF. The full variable domain, completed using reference TRBV7-6 and TRBJ1-4, is GAGVSQSPRYKVTKRGQDVALRCDPISGHVSLYWYRQALGQGPEFLTYFNYEAQQDKSGLPNDRFSAERPEGSISTLTIQRTEQRDSAMYRCASSLGDRNNEKLFFGSGTQLSVL.

In this sample, this clonotype turned up a few times. The CDR3 here is CASSSPQGQGLATYNEQFF. As DNA, the CDR3 is TGTGCCAGCAGCTCCCCACAGGGGCAGGGACTCGCTACCTACAATGAGCAGTTCTTC. The chain carries TRBV7-2 and TRBJ2-1; TRBD1 might be the D (7 bases). The CDR3 extends over 19 amino acids. The V gene lost 4 bases and the J gene lost 2 bases, with 24 bases spanning the gap. CDR1 SGHTA and CDR2 FQGNSA come from the germline V gene.

This clonotype was observed a few times. The rearrangement uses TRBV9 and TRBJ1-2; D is ambiguous. Trimming took off 0 bases at V and 0 bases at J, with 6 bases between the two ends. This CDR3 spans 14 amino acids. In germline, CDR1 is SGDLS, CDR2 YYNGEE. The CDR3 DNA is TGTGCCAGCAGCGTAGCTGGAGCTAACTATGGCTACACCTTC. This translates into CASSVAGANYGYTF.

This rearrangement joins TRBV5-1 to TRBJ2-2; D is possibly TRBD1 (6 bases). Germline V gene data show CDR1 as SGHRS and CDR2 as YFSETQ. The length of the CDR3 is 14 residues. V was pared by 4 bases and J by 3 bases, with 10 bases between. The CDR3, as DNA: TGCGCCAGCAGCCCTGACAGGCACACCGGGGAGCTGTTTTTT. Translating gives CASSPDRHTGELFF.

Turning to this clonotype: Germline is not matched at one junction end, which may reflect a read error. The V call is TRBV18, the J call TRBJ1-1; D uncertain. CDR3 length equals 11 residues. Germline-derived CDR1 and CDR2 are KGHSH and LQKENI. As DNA, the CDR3 is TGTGCCGGCTCACCAAATACTGAAGCTTTCTTT. It codes for CAGSPNTEAFF. Based on the CDR3 plus reference TRBV18 and TRBJ1-1, the full variable domain is NAGVMQNPRHLVRRRGQEARLRCSPMKGHSHVYWYRQLPEEGLKFMVYLQKENIIDESGMPKERFSAEFPKEGPSILRIQQVVRGDSAAYFCAGSPNTEAFFGQGTRLTVV.

The chain recombines TRBV10-2 with TRBJ1-5; D is undetermined. Trimming pared 6 bases from V and 5 bases from J, leaving 14 bases between. CDR1 and CDR2 from the germline V gene are WSHSY and SAAADI. The CDR3 sequence is 14 residues long. CDR3 amino acids: CASRGSPFDQPQHF. In nucleotides, the CDR3 is TGCGCCAGCAGAGGGTCCCCGTTCGATCAGCCCCAGCATTTT.

The chain combines TRBV6-5 with TRBJ2-1, with TRBD2 matching 10 bases. CDR1 is MNHEY and CDR2 is SVGAGI in the germline V gene. V lost 8 bases, J lost 4 bases, and 8 bases stayed unmatched. The CDR3 is 15 amino acids. As DNA, the CDR3 is TGTGCCAGCGCCCCCCTAGCGGGGGAATACAATGAGCAGTTCTTC. Translation gives CASAPLAGEYNEQFF.

This clonotype is a singleton in its sample. The V gene is TRBV5-1, the J gene TRBJ1-2; the match to TRBD1 covers 7 bases. Per the germline V gene, CDR1 is SGHRS and CDR2 is YFSETQ. With V trimmed by 5 bases and J by 4 bases, 11 bases remained unmatched. The CDR3 is 15 residues long. The CDR3 loop reads CASRSPDRASYGYTF. DNA for the CDR3: TGCGCCAGCAGGTCCCCAGACAGGGCGAGCTATGGCTACACCTTC.

This clonotype was detected only a few times. This chain links TRBV2 with TRBJ2-2; D is unresolved. Germline lookup yields CDR1 SNHLY and CDR2 FYNNEI. The V end was cut by 3 bases, the J end by 1 base, with 9 bases between. The CDR3 loop spans 15 amino acids. The CDR3 loop is CASSDGRWNTGELFF. The CDR3 DNA reads as TGTGCCAGCAGTGACGGACGGTGGAACACCGGGGAGCTGTTTTTT. Full variable domain (remainder filled in from reference TRBV2 and TRBJ2-2): EPEVTQTPSHQVTQMGQEVILRCVPISNHLYFYWYRQILGQKVEFLVSFYNNEISEKSEIFDDQFSVERPDGSNFTLKIRSTKLEDSAMYFCASSDGRWNTGELFFGEGSRLTVL.

Notes on this clonotype: A much larger clonotype is one base distant, so this may be a read error. V is TRBV2 and J is TRBJ1-2; maybe TRBD1 (6 bases). The germline V and J ends were trimmed by 10 bases and 8 bases, with 20 bases remaining between them. This CDR3 is built from 13 residues. Germline V CDR1 and CDR2: SNHLY, FYNNEI. CDR3 in amino acids: CAITTGSRRGYTF. CDR3 bases: TGTGCCATCACCACAGGGTCGAGGAGGGGCTACACCTTC.